The present entry profiles one T cell receptor beta chain with its context. Its antigen is not yet known. Per-base qualities were not stored, and no clone one base away is much larger. Relative to germline, V is missing 2 bases and J is missing 0 bases, with 5 bases of the junction outside any gene match. CDR1 MNHNS and CDR2 SASEGT are derived from the germline V gene. Measured from the cysteine to the phenylalanine, the CDR3 is 16 residues long. The entry retains the CDR3 DNA only, 48 bases that are in frame from base 1. This specimen comes from a study of cytomegalovirus exposure and HLA in healthy donors (dated by TCRdb to the late 2010s). For the study in its entirety: An earlier analysis of more than 550 of the donors reported 250 to 350 Gb of sequence data and 117 million unique TCR beta sequences obtained from 150 million to 200 million T cells. An early release covering approximately 600 HLA-typed donors comprised approximately 300 gigabases of sequencing data and some 79 million unique TCR sequences. Of the roughly 400 genotyped donors, over 70% fell in the genetic ancestry cluster associated with self-reported Caucasian donors. The aim of the study was to test whether cataloging public T cell receptors could identify signatures of past pathogen exposure. The study profiled the T cell repertoires of under 700 subjects by immunosequencing and related them to cytomegalovirus serostatus. In addition to the first cohort of 666 subjects, a separate validation cohort of approximately 130 different subjects was used. To predict cytomegalovirus infection status, the study brought together high-throughput TCR immunosequencing, statistical association of individual TCRs with disease status, and machine learning. To study patterns of TCR occurrence, a later analysis re-analyzed previously published TCR beta repertoires from several hundred donors and added high-resolution HLA genotyping. In the later analysis, no new phenotypic data were used to find candidate immune exposures; instead, reliance was placed on TCR beta sequences and their occurrence across donors. To decide whether each TCR beta V gene segment behaved as functional or pseudogenic, an earlier analysis of some 600 of the donors relied on high-throughput TCR beta sequencing. Donor age, sex, ethnicity and CMV serostatus were compiled alongside the repertoire data. Genome-wide SNP genotypes for about 65% of the roughly 700 donors were used in a later genetic analysis, which treated that subset as a discovery cohort. All discovery cohort repertoires had been generated on a single sequencing platform. Class I and class II HLA loci were covered by the typing at four-digit resolution. The number of typed donors differed by locus: roughly 629-640 for A, B, C, DRB1 and DQB1; 522 for DQA1; 606 for DPA1; and 400 to 480 for DPB1. A few DR-DQ haplotypes were treated as single units for association and clustering because of strong linkage in the cohort. Among about 360 genotyped donors of the cohort, an average of approximately 240,000 unique TCR beta nucleotide sequences were sequenced per donor, around a sixth of them non-productive. Beyond this particular receptor, the publication reports: Because HLA typing was unavailable for some donors at each locus, only the typed subset was used in association tests. In the study, around 160 TCR beta chains were listed as associated with cytomegalovirus. Because counts were too low, 15 to 20 rarely observed V segments, including chromosome 9 orphons, were excluded from the earlier analysis of around 590 of the donors. A later genetic analysis reported fewer N-insertions in productive TCRs among donors in an Asian-associated ancestry cluster than the approximately 670-donor mean. For the cohort, immune exposure information was limited to CMV serostatus. While some public TCRs were present in many individuals, most TCR sequences turned up only very rarely across donors. Compared with equally common non-associated chains, HLA-associated TCR beta chains in a later analysis were more clonally expanded and had lower generation probabilities. V-gene and J-gene trimming of TCR beta chains was associated with a missense DCLRE1C variant in a later genetic analysis, and the association was replicated in an independent cohort. Strong co-occurrence of HLA alleles, especially DR and DQ, made assigning TCR associations to individual alleles difficult. It was suggested by the authors that the approach could potentially be generalized to other disease states and immunological phenotypes. Only TCR beta chains were sequenced in this cohort, and the absence of alpha or paired-chain data limited detectable features. The sequencing pipeline was judged likely to have produced a cluster of highly shared sequence variants as a technical artifact. An earlier analysis of approximately 540 of the donors showed that most TCR beta V segments appeared in productive rearrangements either about 87% or about 30% of the time, which broadly matched IMGT annotations. Because the 87-base-pair reads could not distinguish some IMGT-functional V segments, including TRBV6-2 and TRBV6-3, those segments were excluded. A further reported finding was that TCR beta sequences accurately predicted the HLA-A and HLA-B alleles for most subjects in the first cohort. A later analysis associated 15,000 or so TCR beta sequences with specific HLA alleles at a false discovery rate of 0.05. The presence/absence analyses assumed that sequencing depth was roughly uniform across donors, and that assumption may not be true. In both the original and validation cohorts, the classifier was reported to diagnose cytomegalovirus status with high specificity and sensitivity. In vitro tests confirmed that a few of the cytomegalovirus-associated TCR beta chains recognize cytomegalovirus antigens. Correlated functional status among segregating V segments might be attributable to linkage disequilibrium, but an unknown experimental factor could not be ruled out. A later analysis found that most CMV-associated TCR beta chains appeared HLA-restricted, with HLA associations seemingly driven largely by CMV exposure. A later analysis reported that several top co-occurrence clusters appeared linked to parvovirus B19, influenza, CMV and Epstein-Barr virus. In a later analysis, the rate of TCR association differed among HLA loci, with DRB1 alleles having the most associated TCRs and HLA-C alleles having the fewest.

In total, fewer than 750 healthy bone marrow donors made up the cohort. Cohort members were all nominally healthy when sampled, although unrecorded immune exposures were likely present. The donor tested CMV seropositive and was one of the 289 seropositive cohort members. A peripheral blood sample was provided by each donor, and peripheral blood mononuclear cells were used for TCR beta sequencing. Genomic DNA extraction from the blood cell samples was performed with the Qiagen DNeasy Blood Extraction Kit. The library relied on the immunoSEQ multiplex PCR assay. For the multiplex PCR, a mixture combining 60 forward primers for TCR Vbeta segments and 13 reverse primers for TCR Jbeta segments was used. Amplification of the CDR3 region of rearranged TCR beta genes was performed with a multiplex PCR assay on genomic DNA. Amplified TCR beta libraries were sequenced as 87-base-pair reads on the Illumina HiSeq System. The paper's data handling went like this. A later analysis counted approximately 74 million unique TCR beta chains across the 700 or so repertoires, and around 9.9 million of these chains were shared by at least two donors. To remove PCR and sequencing errors, raw reads were error-corrected and collapsed into unique sequences using a nearest-neighbor algorithm that merged closely related sequences. To assign V, D and J gene segments, CDR3 sequences were aligned to IMGT reference sequences. For a sequence to be retained, at least a six-nucleotide match to both a V gene segment and a J gene segment was required. Rearrangements were classified as productive when the CDR3 lacked stop codons and remained in frame with V and J, and all other rearrangements were classified as non-productive. Following IMGT convention, CDR3 was defined as the stretch from the second conserved V-encoded cysteine up to the conserved J-encoded phenylalanine. Sequences without an unambiguous match to a single V gene segment were excluded from the earlier analysis of approximately 560 of the donors. In an earlier analysis of around 590 of the donors, a V segment was called functional when productive rearrangements were above 56.7%, and segregating when the standard deviation between donors exceeded 5%. A statistical classification framework was developed to diagnose cytomegalovirus status using the catalog of TCR beta chain sequences. In a later analysis, V and J genes were assigned by comparing TCR nucleotide sequences against IMGT/GENE-DB human TR gene sequences. A later analysis assigned CDR3 sequences and most-parsimonious VDJ recombination scenarios with the TCRdist pipeline. In a later analysis, every TCR beta chain was defined by the combination of its CDR3 amino acid sequence and its V-gene family, and reads without a unique V-gene family were dropped. In a later analysis, approximately 590 highly shared, low-generation-probability nucleotide sequences were removed to address suspected cross-contamination and a sequencing artifact. For each public chain, a later analysis derived a clonal expansion index from normalized ranks of inferred template counts within each repertoire. In a later analysis, generation probabilities were computed with a VDJ recombination model fitted to out-of-frame rearrangements, and the resulting probabilities were checked against IGoR. Hypergeometric tests were used in a later analysis to score TCR-TCR, TCR-HLA and TCR-CMV co-occurrence, with a repertoire-size bias correction applied to the TCR pairs. False discovery rates were estimated in a later analysis by permuting HLA or CMV assignments 20 times. In a later analysis, co-occurring TCRs were grouped using DBSCAN, and TCRdist sequence similarity was added for clustering within HLA-allele-positive subsets. Co-occurrence clustering excluded repertoires with fewer than 30,000 or more than 120,000 public chains, plus five with anomalous nucleotide sharing. TCRdb holds this immuneACCESS table with in-frame rearrangements only. Some clones are missing; in checked studies, unresolved V genes explain under half, and the rest has no known cause. V and J calls and clone size are copied from that table; D and trimming were computed from the DNA. In all, the sample holds approximately 160,000 clones, and about 75% of those were seen once. The top ten hold 4% to 5% of the sample.

The chain is made from TRBV6-1 and TRBJ1-2, with TRBD1 identical over 8 junction bases. The specimen sequenced was PBMCs. This TCR derives from a man aged 18 to 30 in good health and CMV-seropositive. This receptor carries the CDR3 CASSEQGAVSNYGYTF. The DNA sequence is TGTGCCAGCAGTGAACAGGGGGCAGTATCTAACTATGGCTACACCTTC.